This TCR beta chain was sequenced for a study of blood T cells in healthy people across ages. This clonotype was seen a handful of times. PCR was performed a second time for about 7 to 11 cycles using a sample-barcoded 5' primer and a J-beta primer mix. MiXCR, applied by TCRdb to the 5' RACE reads, yields one record per CDR3 protein. Of some 690,000 distinct CDR3 sequences in the sample, over 20% were seen once. Sequenced input: blood. The receptor was derived from an older man in good health.

CDR3 amino acids: CSANPQGNSYGYTF. The DNA for the CDR3 is TGCAGTGCTAACCCCCAGGGTAATAGCTATGGCTACACCTTC. The rearrangement joins TRBV20-1 to TRBJ1-2; maybe TRBD1 (5 bases). Germline V gene data show CDR1 as DFQATT and CDR2 as SNEGSKA (reference sequence). This CDR3 contains 14 residues. The V gene lost 4 bases and the J gene lost 4 bases, with 16 bases spanning the gap.